These T cell receptor beta chains were read from a single sample in a study of blood T cell repertoires in COVID-19. The assay was immunoSEQ multiplex PCR, and TCRdb's table has in-frame clones only and misses some. Of approximately 190,000 clones listed, 80% are singletons. The sample comprised peripheral blood. These receptors were obtained from a man between 60 and 75 years old with acute or convalescent COVID-19. Both conserved end residues are part of each CDR3. Fields, in order: D gene, J gene, V gene, clone size, CDR3 length, CDR3 protein, CDR3 DNA. The D gene is left open where the match is weak. Where a row states a size, it is once, few, many or the class of an expanded clone; other rows omit it.

d_call: -; j_call: TRBJ1-2; v_call: TRBV28; clone_size: -; cdr3_length: 12; cdr3_aa: CASISQQYGYTF; cdr3_nt: TGTGCCAGCATATCACAGCAATATGGCTACACCTTC
d_call: -; j_call: TRBJ1-1; v_call: TRBV9; clone_size: -; cdr3_length: 16; cdr3_aa: CASSVVGQNMNTEAFF; cdr3_nt: TGTGCCAGCAGCGTAGTAGGACAAAATATGAACACTGAAGCTTTCTTT
d_call: -; j_call: TRBJ2-4; v_call: TRBV5-1; clone_size: -; cdr3_length: 15; cdr3_aa: CASSLGTLAKNIQYF; cdr3_nt: TGCGCCAGCAGCTTGGGGACTTTAGCCAAAAACATTCAGTACTTC
d_call: TRBD1; j_call: TRBJ1-4; v_call: TRBV4-1; clone_size: -; cdr3_length: 19; cdr3_aa: CASSHPTGTGGRTNEKLFF; cdr3_nt: TGCGCCAGCAGCCATCCTACCGGGACAGGGGGTCGGACTAATGAAAAACTGTTTTTT
d_call: -; j_call: TRBJ2-5; v_call: TRBV19; clone_size: -; cdr3_length: 13; cdr3_aa: CASSINVVETQYF; cdr3_nt: TGTGCCAGTAGTATTAATGTCGTAGAGACCCAGTACTTC
d_call: TRBD2; j_call: TRBJ2-3; v_call: TRBV6-5; clone_size: -; cdr3_length: 15; cdr3_aa: CASSYARGGLDTQYF; cdr3_nt: TGTGCCAGCAGTTACGCGCGGGGGGGCCTTGATACGCAGTATTTT
d_call: -; j_call: TRBJ2-1; v_call: TRBV15; clone_size: -; cdr3_length: 13; cdr3_aa: CATSRGLLELQFF; cdr3_nt: TGTGCCACCAGCAGAGGCCTCCTGGAGCTTCAGTTCTTC
d_call: -; j_call: TRBJ1-1; v_call: TRBV4-1; clone_size: -; cdr3_length: 13; cdr3_aa: CASGFRGNTEAFF; cdr3_nt: TGCGCCAGCGGTTTCCGGGGAAACACTGAAGCTTTCTTT
d_call: -; j_call: TRBJ2-1; v_call: TRBV6-4; clone_size: -; cdr3_length: 14; cdr3_aa: CASSEQSSANEQFF; cdr3_nt: TGTGCCAGCAGTGAACAGTCTAGCGCCAATGAGCAGTTCTTC
d_call: TRBD1; j_call: TRBJ1-2; v_call: TRBV20-1; clone_size: -; cdr3_length: 13; cdr3_aa: CSASPGQARGYTF; cdr3_nt: TGCAGTGCTAGTCCGGGACAGGCGCGGGGCTACACCTTC
d_call: TRBD1; j_call: TRBJ2-7; v_call: TRBV18; clone_size: -; cdr3_length: 15; cdr3_aa: CASSEGQGNNYEQYF; cdr3_nt: TGTGCCAGCTCAGAGGGACAGGGAAACAACTACGAGCAGTACTTC
d_call: TRBD2; j_call: TRBJ2-3; v_call: TRBV7-2; clone_size: -; cdr3_length: 15; cdr3_aa: CASSVRGARTDTQYF; cdr3_nt: TGTGCCAGCAGCGTGCGGGGGGCCCGCACAGATACGCAGTATTTT
d_call: -; j_call: TRBJ1-6; v_call: TRBV4-2; clone_size: -; cdr3_length: 16; cdr3_aa: CASSHVIGQGYSPLHF; cdr3_nt: TGTGCCAGCAGCCACGTTATTGGCCAGGGCTATTCACCCCTCCACTTT
d_call: -; j_call: TRBJ1-1; v_call: TRBV5-1; clone_size: -; cdr3_length: 14; cdr3_aa: CASSLGWGVTEAFF; cdr3_nt: TGCGCCAGCAGCTTGGGCTGGGGGGTAACTGAAGCTTTCTTT
d_call: TRBD2; j_call: TRBJ2-3; v_call: TRBV3-1/TRBV3-2; clone_size: -; cdr3_length: 15; cdr3_aa: CASSQASGSTDTQYF; cdr3_nt: TGTGCCAGCAGCCAGGCTAGCGGGAGCACAGATACGCAGTATTTT
d_call: TRBD1; j_call: TRBJ2-3; v_call: TRBV3-1/TRBV3-2; clone_size: -; cdr3_length: 16; cdr3_aa: CASSQYSLQGADTQYF; cdr3_nt: TGTGCCAGCAGCCAATATAGCCTCCAGGGGGCAGATACGCAGTATTTT
d_call: -; j_call: TRBJ1-1; v_call: TRBV7-2; clone_size: -; cdr3_length: 15; cdr3_aa: CASTLEQGKNTEAFF; cdr3_nt: TGTGCCAGCACCTTAGAACAGGGTAAGAACACTGAAGCTTTCTTT
d_call: TRBD1; j_call: TRBJ1-5; v_call: TRBV12-3/TRBV12-4; clone_size: -; cdr3_length: 13; cdr3_aa: CASLGQGNQPQHF; cdr3_nt: TGTGCCAGCCTGGGACAGGGGAATCAGCCCCAGCATTTT
d_call: -; j_call: TRBJ2-6; v_call: TRBV16; clone_size: -; cdr3_length: 18; cdr3_aa: CASSQLSQGNSGANVLTF; cdr3_nt: TGTGCCAGCAGCCAATTGAGCCAGGGGAATTCTGGGGCCAACGTCCTGACTTTC
d_call: -; j_call: TRBJ1-3; v_call: TRBV4-2; clone_size: -; cdr3_length: 17; cdr3_aa: CASSQDESRGSGNTIYF; cdr3_nt: TGTGCCAGCAGCCAAGACGAGTCCCGGGGTAGTGGAAACACCATATATTTT
d_call: -; j_call: TRBJ1-1; v_call: TRBV12-3/TRBV12-4; clone_size: many; cdr3_length: 13; cdr3_aa: CASSSVRNTEAFF; cdr3_nt: TGTGCCAGCAGCTCTGTCCGGAACACTGAAGCTTTCTTT
d_call: TRBD2; j_call: TRBJ2-7; v_call: TRBV29-1; clone_size: -; cdr3_length: 11; cdr3_aa: CSARGGYEQYF; cdr3_nt: TGCAGCGCCCGGGGGGGGTACGAGCAGTACTTC
d_call: -; j_call: TRBJ1-1; v_call: TRBV29-1; clone_size: -; cdr3_length: 14; cdr3_aa: CSAGWGGGIPEAFF; cdr3_nt: TGCAGCGCAGGTTGGGGGGGCGGGATCCCTGAAGCTTTCTTT
d_call: TRBD1; j_call: TRBJ1-5; v_call: TRBV6-5; clone_size: -; cdr3_length: 13; cdr3_aa: CASRLTGEQPQHF; cdr3_nt: TGTGCCAGCAGGTTGACAGGGGAGCAGCCCCAGCATTTT
d_call: -; j_call: TRBJ1-1; v_call: TRBV6-2/TRBV6-3; clone_size: -; cdr3_length: 12; cdr3_aa: CASSYSSGKAFF; cdr3_nt: TGTGCCAGCAGTTACTCCTCCGGGAAGGCTTTCTTT
d_call: -; j_call: TRBJ1-3; v_call: TRBV11-2; clone_size: -; cdr3_length: 15; cdr3_aa: CASSLRGGSGNTIYF; cdr3_nt: TGTGCCAGCAGCTTACGGGGTGGCTCTGGAAACACCATATATTTT
d_call: TRBD2; j_call: TRBJ2-3; v_call: TRBV10-3; clone_size: -; cdr3_length: 14; cdr3_aa: CAISEIGGRGTQYF; cdr3_nt: TGTGCCATCAGTGAGATCGGCGGGAGAGGTACGCAGTATTTT